These 31 T cell receptor beta chains were sequenced from one sample in a study of blood T cell repertoires in COVID-19. Some clones are missing from TCRdb's copy, which holds only in-frame ones; the method was immunoSEQ multiplex PCR. This repertoire shows some 250,000 clones, about 86% found once; its top ten account for over 3%. The sequencing sample was made of peripheral blood. The receptors shown here come from a woman in her twenties or thirties who had recovered from COVID-19.

V is TRBV29-1 and J is TRBJ1-3, with a weak D call TRBD1 (6 bases). The CDR3 is 11 amino acids. CDR1 is SQVTM, CDR2 ANQGSEA, per germline. V was pared by 6 bases and J by 8 bases, with 11 bases between. DNA of the CDR3: TGCAGCGTCCGGGAGGGGGACACCATATATTTT. This translates into CSVREGDTIYF.

Points on this clone: Other DNA sequences of this sample code for an identical CDR3. The rearrangement links TRBV19 to TRBJ2-1; D not resolved. V dropped 3 bases and J dropped 3 bases, with 6 bases sitting between them. The CDR3 has 13 residues. CDR1 is LNHDA, CDR2 SQIVND, per germline (reference sequence). CDR3 DNA sequence: TGTGCCAGTAGTATCTCAGGCTACAATGAGCAGTTCTTC. Protein product: CASSISGYNEQFF.

The V call is TRBV5-1, the J call TRBJ2-1; D may be TRBD1 (5 bases). This CDR3 spans 15 amino acids. The ends were cut back, 5 bases at V and 0 bases at J, with 12 bases in the middle. Germline V CDR1 and CDR2: SGHRS, YFSETQ. CDR3 residues: CASSQDSTSYNEQFF. The CDR3 region has the DNA TGCGCCAGCAGTCAAGACAGCACCTCCTACAATGAGCAGTTCTTC.

This clone was found once. A read error may account for a junction end that differs from germline. The chain joins TRBV5-1 to TRBJ2-7, with a possible D match to TRBD2 (5 bases). The germline V gene has CDR1 SGHRS and CDR2 YFSETQ. The CDR3 runs to 14 residues. CDR3 amino acids: CASIPSPGTYVQYF. The CDR3 DNA sequence: TGCGCCAGCATCCCCTCCCCGGGAACTTACGTGCAGTACTTC.

This sequence joins TRBV27 and TRBJ2-7; a weak D match, TRBD1 (5 bases). Trimming left V 3 bases short and J 6 bases short, with 15 bases between. CDR1 is MNHEY, CDR2 SMNVEV, per germline (reference sequence). The CDR3 contains 14 residues. The chain's CDR3 is CASSLAGYAGEQYF. In nucleotides, the CDR3 is TGTGCCAGCAGTTTGGCAGGGTATGCAGGCGAGCAGTACTTC.

As DNA, the CDR3 is TGTGCCAGCATGCTGGGACTAAGCACAGATACGCAGTATTTT. It is translated as CASMLGLSTDTQYF. This chain links TRBV2 with TRBJ2-3; 7 bases align to TRBD2. Germline assignment: CDR1 SNHLY and CDR2 FYNNEI. Unmatched junction bases numbered 4, after V lost 7 bases and J lost 0 bases. There are 14 residues in the CDR3. Full variable domain (rest looked up from reference TRBV2 and TRBJ2-3): EPEVTQTPSHQVTQMGQEVILRCVPISNHLYFYWYRQILGQKVEFLVSFYNNEISEKSEIFDDQFSVERPDGSNFTLKIRSTKLEDSAMYFCASMLGLSTDTQYFGPGTRLTVL.

This CDR3 is CASRDYMGLRGPSSRAFF. DNA of the CDR3: TGTGCCAGTAGAGACTATATGGGCCTGAGGGGGCCATCCTCGCGGGCTTTCTTT. The chain employs TRBV19 and TRBJ1-1, with 7 bases aligning to TRBD1. The CDR3 length is 18 residues. Germline V gene sequence: CDR1 LNHDA, CDR2 SQIVND (reference sequence). V dropped 6 bases and J dropped 11; count of bases not matched to a gene: 27.

The chain couples TRBV2 to TRBJ1-1; 9 nucleotides agree with TRBD1. V dropped 5 bases and J dropped 4; count of bases not matched to a gene: 5. There are 14 residues in the CDR3. Germline V gene lookup returns CDR1 SNHLY and CDR2 FYNNEI. The CDR3 DNA is TGTGCCAGCAGTCTCGGGACAGGGACCACTGAAGCTTTCTTT. This translates into CASSLGTGTTEAFF.

The V gene is TRBV7-2, the J gene TRBJ2-1, with a tentative D call TRBD2 (5 bases). Trimming removed 1 base from V and 4 bases from J, with 17 bases in between. Germline V gene lookup returns CDR1 SGHTA and CDR2 FQGNSA. This CDR3 comprises 17 residues. CDR3 region: CASSLGPRGGGYNEQFF. In nucleotides, the CDR3 is TGTGCCAGCAGCTTAGGACCTCGAGGAGGAGGTTACAATGAGCAGTTCTTC.

CDR3 region: CASSLDAGGGNGYTF. The CDR3 nucleotides are TGCGCCAGCAGCTTGGATGCGGGGGGCGGAAATGGCTACACCTTC. The J gene is TRBJ1-2, the V gene TRBV5-1; D is possibly TRBD1 (6 bases). Germline assignment: CDR1 SGHRS and CDR2 YFSETQ. V was clipped by 0 bases and J by 6 bases, with 15 bases between them. The CDR3 extends over 15 amino acids.

V is TRBV6-5 and J is TRBJ2-2, with no clear D. V was shortened by 2 bases and J by 8 bases, with 9 bases between the two germline ends. This CDR3 has 13 amino acids. Looked up from germline, CDR1 is MNHEY and CDR2 is SVGAGI. The CDR3 protein is CASSYPVKGELFF. CDR3 nucleotide sequence: TGTGCCAGCAGTTACCCGGTTAAAGGGGAGCTGTTTTTT.

This sequence joins TRBV7-3 and TRBJ2-1; 7 bases are a match to TRBD1. Germline V CDR1 and CDR2: SGHTA, FQGTGA. The length of the CDR3 is 15 residues. J gave up 8 bases and V 5 bases, and 12 bases lay outside the gene matches. CDR3 sequence (DNA): TGTGCCAGCAGCCACGTCCTAACAGGGGTCGATGAGCAGTTCTTC. This encodes CASSHVLTGVDEQFF. The variable domain in full, with the rest retrieved from reference TRBV7-3 and TRBJ2-1, is GAGVSQTPSNKVTEKGKYVELRCDPISGHTALYWYRQSLGQGPEFLIYFQGTGAADDSGLPNDRFFAVRPEGSVSTLKIQRTERGDSAVYLCASSHVLTGVDEQFFGPGTRLTVL.

The chain is built from TRBV10-3 and TRBJ1-5; perhaps TRBD1 as D (5 bases). Trimming removed 3 bases from V and 3 bases from J, with 12 bases in between. From germline, CDR1 is ENHRY and CDR2 SYGVKD. The CDR3 runs 15 residues. This CDR3 reads CAISDEGRDNQPQHF. DNA for the CDR3: TGTGCCATCAGTGATGAAGGCAGGGACAATCAGCCCCAGCATTTT.

The J gene is TRBJ2-6, the V gene TRBV18, with TRBD2 as a possible D gene (5 bases). Germline lookup yields CDR1 KGHSH and CDR2 LQKENI. V shed 1 base and J shed 2 bases, with 9 bases lying between them. This CDR3 has 16 residues. The CDR3 loop reads CASSPLGEPGANVLTF. Here the CDR3 DNA reads TGTGCCAGCTCACCACTCGGGGAACCTGGGGCCAACGTCCTGACTTTC.

This clone was picked up one time. This chain links TRBV27 with TRBJ1-2; D might be TRBD1 (5 bases). This CDR3 has 12 amino acids. In germline, CDR1 is MNHEY, CDR2 SMNVEV (reference sequence). The V and J ends lost 8 bases and 4 bases respectively, with 11 bases between them. This CDR3 reads CASWGGAYGYTF. CDR3 DNA: TGTGCCAGCTGGGGGGGTGCCTATGGCTACACCTTC.

The chain has TRBV12-3 or TRBV12-4 and TRBJ2-1; possible D gene TRBD2, 5 bases. The germline V and J ends were trimmed by 6 bases and 7 bases, with 10 bases remaining between them. The CDR3 covers 12 residues. The CDR3 region is CASSPSGNEQFF. CDR3 sequence (DNA): TGTGCCAGCAGCCCATCGGGGAATGAGCAGTTCTTC.

The gene calls are TRBV5-4 and TRBJ2-5, with TRBD2 as a possible D gene (7 bases). This CDR3 is built from 15 residues. Germline loops: CDR1 SGHNT, CDR2 YYREEE (reference sequence). The V end lost 0 bases, the J end lost 2 bases, and 11 bases lay between the germline ends. The CDR3 sequence: CASSLAGGPQETQYF. The CDR3 bases are TGTGCCAGCAGCTTGGCGGGGGGCCCTCAAGAGACCCAGTACTTC.

This chain links TRBV5-1 with TRBJ2-3; D uncertain. V shed 0 bases and J shed 2 bases, with 13 bases lying between them. The CDR3 has 16 amino acids. Germline V CDR1 and CDR2: SGHRS, YFSETQ. This chain's CDR3 is CASSLGTFRLTDTQYF. Here the CDR3 DNA reads TGCGCCAGCAGCTTGGGTACCTTCCGACTCACAGATACGCAGTATTTT. The full variable domain, completed using reference TRBV5-1 and TRBJ2-3, is KAGVTQTPRYLIKTRGQQVTLSCSPISGHRSVSWYQQTPGQGLQFLFEYFSETQRNKGNFPGRFSGRQFSNSRSEMNVSTLELGDSALYLCASSLGTFRLTDTQYFGPGTRLTVL.

V usage is TRBV5-1 and J usage is TRBJ1-1, with 10 bases lining up with TRBD1. The CDR3 sequence is 14 residues long. V shed 4 bases and J 4 bases; nucleotides not matched to a gene: 4. From germline, CDR1 is SGHRS and CDR2 YFSETQ. CDR3 DNA: TGCGCCAGCAGCGCACGGACAGGGGGCACTGAAGCTTTCTTT. It translates to CASSARTGGTEAFF.

The rearrangement joins TRBV5-1 to TRBJ2-3; 12 bases match TRBD2. From germline, CDR1 is SGHRS and CDR2 YFSETQ. CDR3 length: 16 residues. Germline trimming cut 1 base from V and 2 bases from J; bases unmatched to any gene: 2. CDR3 DNA sequence: TGCGCCAGCAGCTTGACTAGCGGGGGGCCCACAGATACGCAGTATTTT. The encoded protein is CASSLTSGGPTDTQYF.

This rearrangement joins TRBV7-3 to TRBJ2-3, with TRBD2 as a possible D gene (5 bases). V was cut by 5 bases and J by 4 bases, with 19 bases left in between. The CDR3 is 16 amino acids. Looked up from germline, CDR1 is SGHTA and CDR2 is FQGTGA. CDR3 sequence (DNA): TGTGCCAGCAGCCCAATCGGAGGCCCACCACCAGATACGCAGTATTTT. Translating gives CASSPIGGPPPDTQYF.

The rearrangement uses TRBV3-1 (or the pseudogene TRBV3-2) and TRBJ2-3; 11 nucleotides align to TRBD1. The germline V gene has CDR1 LGHDT and CDR2 YNNKEL (reference sequence). The CDR3 has 14 residues. Trimming at V came to 3 bases and at J to 9 bases, leaving 5 bases not matched to a gene. The CDR3 region is CASSQDRGRITQYF. CDR3 nucleotide sequence: TGTGCCAGCAGCCAGGACAGGGGGCGCATAACGCAGTATTTT.

This chain connects TRBV5-1 to TRBJ1-3, with D unresolved. V was shortened by 0 bases and J by 0 bases, with 13 bases between the two germline ends. The germline V gene has CDR1 SGHRS and CDR2 YFSETQ. This CDR3 spans 17 amino acids. CDR3 sequence reads: CASSLAGVGDSGNTIYF. The DNA of the CDR3 is TGCGCCAGCAGCTTGGCCGGGGTCGGGGACTCTGGAAACACCATATATTTT.

V is TRBV27 and J is TRBJ1-1; D is unresolved. Germline loops: CDR1 MNHEY, CDR2 SMNVEV (reference sequence). Between the trimmed V and J ends, which lost 4 bases and 4 bases, there was a span of 13 bases. CDR3 length equals 14 residues. This chain's CDR3 is CASSSDTLTTEAFF. CDR3 sequence (DNA): TGTGCCAGCAGTTCCGACACCCTCACCACTGAAGCTTTCTTT.

This chain connects TRBV5-6 to TRBJ1-3; possibly TRBD1 for D (5 bases). Germline V gene sequence: CDR1 SGHDT, CDR2 YYEEEE. The CDR3 has 15 residues. Between the trimmed V and J ends, which lost 4 bases and 0 bases, there was a span of 11 bases. As DNA, the CDR3 is TGTGCCAGCAGCAATAAAGGGGACTCTGGAAACACCATATATTTT. Protein sequence: CASSNKGDSGNTIYF. Combining the CDR3 with reference TRBV5-6 and TRBJ1-3 gives the whole variable domain DAGVTQSPTHLIKTRGQQVTLRCSPKSGHDTVSWYQQALGQGPQFIFQYYEEEERQRGNFPDRFSGHQFPNYSSELNVNALLLGDSALYLCASSNKGDSGNTIYFGEGSWLTVV.

The V and J genes are TRBV5-1 and TRBJ1-2; TRBD1 matches at 9 bases. Trimming took 0 bases from V and 3 from J; bases not matched to a gene: 3. The germline V gene has CDR1 SGHRS and CDR2 YFSETQ. The CDR3 extends over 15 amino acids. Here the CDR3 DNA reads TGCGCCAGCAGCTTGGGGGGACAGGGCCACTATGGCTACACCTTC. This gives the protein CASSLGGQGHYGYTF.

The count of this clone is one. V and J are TRBV9 and TRBJ2-5, with 8 positions matching TRBD2. Germline lookup yields CDR1 SGDLS and CDR2 YYNGEE. V lost 3 bases to trimming and J lost 2 bases; unmatched junction nucleotides: 6. This CDR3 has 15 residues. The CDR3 sequence: CASSGSGGAQETQYF. CDR3 coding DNA: TGTGCCAGCAGCGGCAGCGGGGGAGCACAAGAGACCCAGTACTTC.

V usage is TRBV7-2 and J usage is TRBJ1-2; a weak D match, TRBD1 (5 bases). CDR1 and CDR2 (germline): SGHTA, FQGNSA. V lost 5 bases, J lost 8 bases, and 18 bases lay in between. The CDR3 is made up of 14 amino acids. In nucleotides, the CDR3 is TGTGCCAGCAGCCTCGGGGCGGGGCTTAAGGGCTACACCTTC. This encodes CASSLGAGLKGYTF.

This chain links TRBV9 with TRBJ2-1; D gene ambiguous. The ends were cut back, 0 bases at V and 5 bases at J, with 6 bases in the middle. This CDR3 has 13 amino acids. The germline V gene encodes CDR1 SGDLS and CDR2 YYNGEE. Here the CDR3 DNA reads TGTGCCAGCAGCGTAGGCCAGAACAATGAGCAGTTCTTC. Its translation is CASSVGQNNEQFF.

The chain uses TRBV6-4 and TRBJ2-3, with 8 bases matching TRBD2. The CDR3 spans 15 residues. V gave up 6 bases and J gave up 5 bases; unmatched junction bases: 10. Germline V gene data show CDR1 as MRHNA and CDR2 as SNTAGT. The CDR3 nucleotides read TGTGCCAGCAGCCAACAAGCGGGGGAGGGAGATACGCAGTATTTT. Amino acid sequence: CASSQQAGEGDTQYF.

This chain uses TRBV19 with TRBJ2-7; TRBD2 agrees at 10 bases. The CDR3 spans 19 residues. Per the germline V gene, CDR1 is LNHDA and CDR2 is SQIVND (reference sequence). The J segment lost 4 bases and the V segment lost 6 bases, leaving 21 bases of the junction unmatched. The CDR3 coding sequence is TGTGCCAGTAGCCCTGCAAGGGCTAGCGGGGGACCCAACCCTTACGAGCAGTACTTC. It codes for CASSPARASGGPNPYEQYF.